This section outlines one TCR beta chain sequence together with its context. Its antigen is still unknown. The junction departs from germline at one end; a sequencing error may be responsible. This entry is derived from a study of vaccination effects on CD4 cells after COVID-19. Study-wide background: The participants, recipients of two vaccine doses, got either BNT162b2 or mRNA-1273. Findings and limits, study-wide: At late timepoints after vaccination, vaccine- and infection-induced clones shrank markedly.

Antigen-specific CD4+ T cells were first expanded with viral peptide pools by the ViraFEST assay and only then sequenced. Culture lasted about ten days before CD4+ T cell isolation. Using immunoSEQ multiplex PCR, the repertoire was profiled, and TCRdb retains in-frame clones only, with some absent. Among 55,000 to 65,000 clones listed, 75% to 85% were seen once. This CDR3 has 14 residues. CDR1 is LGHNA and CDR2 is YSLEER in the germline V gene. This chain joins TRBV4-3 and TRBJ2-5; possible D gene TRBD1, 6 bases. This clonotype was sampled from a human donor who received a COVID-19 vaccine. The sequences come from CD4+ T cells from PBMCs cultured with HCoV-229E spike peptides, collected before COVID-19 vaccination. The CDR3 DNA reads TGCGCCAGCAGCGAAGAGGGGGTGCAAGAGACCCAGTACTTC. Translating gives CASSEEGVQETQYF.